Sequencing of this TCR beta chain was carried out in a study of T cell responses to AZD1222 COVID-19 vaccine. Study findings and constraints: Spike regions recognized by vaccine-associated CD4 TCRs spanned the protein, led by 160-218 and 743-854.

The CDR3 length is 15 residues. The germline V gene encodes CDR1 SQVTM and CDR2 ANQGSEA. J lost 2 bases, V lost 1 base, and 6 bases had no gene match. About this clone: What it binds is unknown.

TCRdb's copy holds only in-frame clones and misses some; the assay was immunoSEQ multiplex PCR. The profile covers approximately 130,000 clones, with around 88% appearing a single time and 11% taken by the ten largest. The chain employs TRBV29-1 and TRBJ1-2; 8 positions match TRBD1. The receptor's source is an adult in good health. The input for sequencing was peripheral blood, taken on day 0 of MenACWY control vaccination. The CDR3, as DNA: TGCAGCGTTGAAGTGACAGGGGCGGCCAACTATGGCTACACCTTC. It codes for CSVEVTGAANYGYTF.